The 18 T cell receptor beta chains listed next were all sequenced from one sample in a study of identical twins. From the 5' RACE reads, TCRdb called clonotypes with MiXCR, one entry per CDR3 protein. Of about 890,000 distinct CDR3 sequences listed, about 12% are singletons. These same data were also listed under a study on yellow fever vaccine responses in identical twins.

Sequenced material: PBMCs. Receptor source: a woman aged 18-35 years in good health.

The rearrangement uses TRBV5-1 and TRBJ2-7, with 7 bases fitting TRBD2. Germline V gene sequence: CDR1 SGHRS, CDR2 YFSETQ. The trim removed 5 bases at V and 2 bases at J, leaving 4 bases unmatched. The CDR3 has 13 residues. For the CDR3, the DNA is TGCGCCAGCAGGTCGGGGGGTCCCTACGAGCAGTACTTC. This codes for CASRSGGPYEQYF.

In this sample, this clonotype turned up a few times. The rearrangement uses TRBV5-1 and TRBJ2-3; D unclear. From germline, CDR1 is SGHRS and CDR2 YFSETQ. Trimming stripped 5 bases from V and 8 bases from J, with 21 bases between. CDR3 size: 15 residues. The chain's CDR3 is CASRSSGPSQLTQYF. DNA for the CDR3: TGCGCCAGCAGGTCCTCTGGACCCAGTCAACTTACGCAGTATTTT.

In its sample, this clonotype was seen a few times. CDR3 DNA sequence: TGCAGCGTGTCAACCGCCGCTACCTACGAGCAGTACTTC. This encodes CSVSTAATYEQYF. The chain joins TRBV29-1 to TRBJ2-7, with D uncertain. CDR1 is SQVTM, CDR2 ANQGSEA, per germline. V was clipped by 6 bases and J by 2 bases, with 14 bases between them. There are 13 residues in the CDR3.

This clonotype was seen more than once but under ten times. The CDR3 bases are TGTGCCATCAGTGAAGCCGGGATGGATTCACCCCTCCACTTT. It yields the protein CAISEAGMDSPLHF. This chain links TRBV10-3 with TRBJ1-6; no reliable D call. The V end was cut by 3 bases, the J end by 8 bases, with 11 bases between. Germline V gives CDR1 ENHRY, CDR2 SYGVKD. The CDR3 covers 14 residues.

V usage is TRBV7-6 and J usage is TRBJ2-1; D perhaps matches TRBD1 (6 bases). Trimming left V 4 bases short and J 7 bases short, with 14 bases between. The germline V gene has CDR1 SGHVS and CDR2 FNYEAQ. This CDR3 comprises 14 residues. CDR3 sequence: CASSSRDNLNEQFF. CDR3 DNA sequence: TGTGCCAGCAGCTCCCGGGACAATCTTAATGAGCAGTTCTTC. The whole variable domain, filled in from reference TRBV7-6 and TRBJ2-1, reads GAGVSQSPRYKVTKRGQDVALRCDPISGHVSLYWYRQALGQGPEFLTYFNYEAQQDKSGLPNDRFSAERPEGSISTLTIQRTEQRDSAMYRCASSSRDNLNEQFFGPGTRLTVL.

Ten or more counts support this clonotype. The rearrangement uses TRBV28 and TRBJ1-5, with 7 bases fitting TRBD1. Germline CDR1 and CDR2: MDHEN and SYDVKM. This CDR3 contains 17 residues. J gave up 2 bases and V 3 bases, and 10 bases lay outside the gene matches. The CDR3 nucleotides are TGTGCCAGCAGTTTCAACAGGGGAAGAGGAGGCAATCAGCCCCAGCATTTT. The encoded protein is CASSFNRGRGGNQPQHF.

This chain connects TRBV28 to TRBJ2-4, with a possible D match to TRBD2 (7 bases). CDR1 is MDHEN, CDR2 SYDVKM, per germline. CDR3 length: 17 residues. The germline V and J ends were trimmed by 3 bases and 1 base, with 16 bases remaining between them. The CDR3 here is CASSFRGAGGAKNIQYF. The DNA for the CDR3 is TGTGCCAGCAGTTTTCGGGGGGCAGGCGGGGCCAAAAACATTCAGTACTTC.

The V gene is TRBV6-1, the J gene TRBJ1-5; D gene unclear. The germline gives CDR1 MNHNS, CDR2 SASEGT. V was pared by 3 bases and J by 0 bases, with 12 bases between. The CDR3 spans 16 residues. The CDR3 DNA reads TGTGCCAGCAGTGACGGCCTGGCGTATAGCAATCAGCCCCAGCATTTT. Translation: CASSDGLAYSNQPQHF.

The CDR3 DNA follows: TGCAGTGCTATCTCAGCGGGGATCTACAATGAGCAGTTCTTC. Protein sequence: CSAISAGIYNEQFF. V usage is TRBV20-1 and J usage is TRBJ2-1; 7 bases agree with TRBD2. Germline values: CDR1 DFQATT, CDR2 SNEGSKA (reference sequence). The CDR3 extends over 14 amino acids. The trim removed 4 bases at V and 3 bases at J, leaving 6 bases unmatched.

The gene calls are TRBV4-1 and TRBJ2-1, with 9 bases matching TRBD1. CDR3 length: 15 residues. The V segment lost 8 bases and the J segment 9 bases; nucleotides outside the gene matches: 14. Germline values: CDR1 MGHRA, CDR2 YSYEKL. The CDR3 nucleotides are TGCGCCAGCCTCAGGACAGGGGACGAGGGAGGTGAGCAGTTCTTC. This encodes CASLRTGDEGGEQFF.

This clonotype was recorded many times. The chain has TRBV5-1 and TRBJ2-1; TRBD2 aligns across 15 bases. Trimming removed 6 bases from V and 4 bases from J; junction bases left unmatched: 11. The CDR3 covers 18 residues. Germline loops: CDR1 SGHRS, CDR2 YFSETQ. CDR3 sequence (DNA): TGCGCCAGCAAAGGGCCCGGGACTAGCGGGAGGCCATACAATGAGCAGTTCTTC. Translation gives CASKGPGTSGRPYNEQFF.

This clonotype was counted a few times. This sequence joins TRBV20-1 and TRBJ2-1; no clear D gene. Germline V gives CDR1 DFQATT, CDR2 SNEGSKA (reference sequence). CDR3 length: 9 amino acids. V lost 8 bases, J lost 6 bases, and 5 bases lay in between. The CDR3 region is CSFSNEQFF. Here the CDR3 DNA reads TGCAGTTTTAGCAATGAGCAGTTCTTC.

V and J are TRBV12-3 or TRBV12-4 and TRBJ2-1, with TRBD1 matching 7 bases. The CDR3 runs to 14 residues. Losses at the gene ends were 5 bases for V and 13 bases for J; bases not matched to a gene: 14. The CDR3: CASSSNRDLGGQFF. CDR3 sequence (DNA): TGTGCCAGCAGTAGTAACCGGGACCTAGGGGGCCAGTTCTTC.

This clonotype was seen a handful of times. The genes are TRBV6-1 and TRBJ2-3, with D unclear. The CDR3 consists of 15 residues. With 1 base removed from V and 3 bases from J, the gap between germline ends came to 11 bases. Germline V CDR1 and CDR2: MNHNS, SASEGT. The CDR3 bases are TGTGCCAGCAGTGAAGACGGATTCCCTACAGATACGCAGTATTTT. Translated: CASSEDGFPTDTQYF.

The chain links TRBV5-1 to TRBJ2-1, with TRBD2 identical over 10 bases. The J segment lost 8 bases and the V segment lost 7 bases, leaving 9 bases of the junction unmatched. Germline CDR1 is SGHRS and CDR2 is YFSETQ. The CDR3 spans 14 residues. The CDR3 is CASGPGLAYDEQFF. CDR3 nucleotide sequence: TGCGCCAGCGGGCCGGGACTAGCGTATGATGAGCAGTTCTTC.

The table lists this clonotype with a few counts. The chain combines TRBV14 with TRBJ2-7, with D possibly being TRBD2 (5 bases). Trimming removed 0 bases from V and 6 bases from J, with 15 bases in between. The CDR3 has 15 amino acids. The germline V gene encodes CDR1 SGHDN and CDR2 FVKESK. The CDR3 sequence: CASSQDPLAVREQYF. CDR3 bases: TGTGCCAGCAGCCAAGATCCCCTAGCAGTTCGCGAGCAGTACTTC.

The chain is built from TRBV4-1 and TRBJ2-1; D remains unclear. Per the germline V gene, CDR1 is MGHRA and CDR2 is YSYEKL. The CDR3 is 15 amino acids. V lost 5 bases, J lost 4 bases, and 15 bases lay in between. The CDR3 DNA sequence: TGCGCCAGCAGCTTTGGGCTCCACGAATACAATGAGCAGTTCTTC. Residues: CASSFGLHEYNEQFF.

This chain joins TRBV7-2 and TRBJ1-1; 8 bases line up with TRBD1. Germline V gene data show CDR1 as SGHTA and CDR2 as FQGNSA. After removal of 3 bases from V and 4 bases from J, the junction contained 4 bases not matched to a gene. The CDR3 covers 14 residues. The CDR3 region has the DNA TGTGCCAGCAGCTTTTCGACAGGGGTCACTGAAGCTTTCTTT. Protein sequence: CASSFSTGVTEAFF.